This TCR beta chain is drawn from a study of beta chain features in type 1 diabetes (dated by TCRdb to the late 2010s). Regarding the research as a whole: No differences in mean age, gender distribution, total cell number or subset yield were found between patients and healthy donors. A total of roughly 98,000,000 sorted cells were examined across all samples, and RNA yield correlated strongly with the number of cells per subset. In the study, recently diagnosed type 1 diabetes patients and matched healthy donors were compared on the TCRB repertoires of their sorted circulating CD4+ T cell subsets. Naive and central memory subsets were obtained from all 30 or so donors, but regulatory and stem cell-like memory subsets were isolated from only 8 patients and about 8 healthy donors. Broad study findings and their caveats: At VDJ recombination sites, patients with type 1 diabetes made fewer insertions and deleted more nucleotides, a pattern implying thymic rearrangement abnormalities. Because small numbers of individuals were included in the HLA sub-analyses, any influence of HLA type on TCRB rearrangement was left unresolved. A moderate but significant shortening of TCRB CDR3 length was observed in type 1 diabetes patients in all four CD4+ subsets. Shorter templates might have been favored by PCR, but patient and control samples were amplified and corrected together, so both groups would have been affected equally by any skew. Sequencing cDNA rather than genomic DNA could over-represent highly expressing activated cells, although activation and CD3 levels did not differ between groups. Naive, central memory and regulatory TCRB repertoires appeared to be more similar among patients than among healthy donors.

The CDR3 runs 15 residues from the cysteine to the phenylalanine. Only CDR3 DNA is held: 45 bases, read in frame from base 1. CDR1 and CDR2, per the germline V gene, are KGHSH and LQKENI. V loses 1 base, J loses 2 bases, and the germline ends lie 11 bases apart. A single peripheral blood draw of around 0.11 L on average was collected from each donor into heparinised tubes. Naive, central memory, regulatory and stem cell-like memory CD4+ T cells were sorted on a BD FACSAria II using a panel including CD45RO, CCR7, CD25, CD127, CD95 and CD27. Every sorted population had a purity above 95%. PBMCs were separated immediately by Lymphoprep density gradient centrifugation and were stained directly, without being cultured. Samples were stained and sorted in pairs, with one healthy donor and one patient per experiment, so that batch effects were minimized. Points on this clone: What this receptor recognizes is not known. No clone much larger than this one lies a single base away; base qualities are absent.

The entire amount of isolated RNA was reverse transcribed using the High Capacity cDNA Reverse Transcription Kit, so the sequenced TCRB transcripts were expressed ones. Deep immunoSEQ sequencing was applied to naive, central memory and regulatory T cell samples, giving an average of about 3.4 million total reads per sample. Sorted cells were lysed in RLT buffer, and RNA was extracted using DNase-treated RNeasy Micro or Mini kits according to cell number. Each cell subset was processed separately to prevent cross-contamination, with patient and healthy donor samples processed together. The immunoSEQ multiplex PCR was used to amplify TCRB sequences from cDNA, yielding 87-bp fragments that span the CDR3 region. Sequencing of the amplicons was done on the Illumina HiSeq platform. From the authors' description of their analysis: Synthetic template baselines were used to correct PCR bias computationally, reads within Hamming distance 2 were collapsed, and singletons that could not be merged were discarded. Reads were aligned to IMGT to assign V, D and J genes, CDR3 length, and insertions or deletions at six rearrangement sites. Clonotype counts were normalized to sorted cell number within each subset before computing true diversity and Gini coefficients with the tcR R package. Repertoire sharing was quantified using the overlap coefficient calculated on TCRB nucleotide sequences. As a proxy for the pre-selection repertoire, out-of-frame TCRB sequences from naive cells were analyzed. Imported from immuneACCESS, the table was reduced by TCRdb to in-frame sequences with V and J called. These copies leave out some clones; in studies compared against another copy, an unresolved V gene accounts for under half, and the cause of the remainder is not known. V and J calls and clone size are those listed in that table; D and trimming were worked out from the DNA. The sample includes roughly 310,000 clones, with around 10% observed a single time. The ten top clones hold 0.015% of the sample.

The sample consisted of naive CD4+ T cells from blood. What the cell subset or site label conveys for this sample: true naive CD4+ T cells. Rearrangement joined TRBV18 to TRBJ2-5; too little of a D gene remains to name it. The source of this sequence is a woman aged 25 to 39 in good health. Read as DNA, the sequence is TGTGCCAGCTCACCACAGAACACCCTGCAAGAGACCCAGTACTTC. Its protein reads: CASSPQNTLQETQYF.